This T cell receptor beta chain was found in a study of blood T cell repertoires in COVID-19. About the study: The United States, Italy and Spain provided the acute and convalescent COVID-19 samples. Sources were T cells, B-cell-depleted T cells, or PBMCs; the material itself was cDNA or gDNA.

In the authors' methods: Counts of nucleated cells, estimated from reference gene primer amplification, were obtained. Assay: immunoSEQ multiplex PCR; the TCRdb copy retains only in-frame clones and omits some. V and J calls and clone size are those listed in that table; D and trimming were worked out from the DNA. Of roughly 4,900 clones in the sample, 73% are singletons; the top ten hold about 37%. CDR1 and CDR2 (germline): DFQATT, SNEGSKA (reference sequence). The CDR3 is 11 residues long. V lost 3 bases and J lost 8, with 7 bases in between. This clonotype originated in a human donor in a cohort sampled during active COVID-19. This chain links TRBV20-1 with TRBJ1-4; the D is unclear. Source material: peripheral blood. The CDR3 DNA reads as TGCAGTGCTAGCGAGTGGGAAAAACTGTTTTTT. Amino acids: CSASEWEKLFF.